Listed below are T cell receptor beta chains from one sample, sequenced in a study of shared clonotypes between healthy human individuals. Profiled with immunoSEQ multiplex PCR; TCRdb holds only in-frame clones, not every one. This sample has roughly 2.5 million clones, with roughly nine tenths found just once. Sequenced sample: naive CD4+ T cells sorted from blood. The receptors derive from a man between 18 and 35 years old in good health. CDR3s include the opening cysteine and the closing phenylalanine or tryptophan. Not every row has a clone size; where given, it reads once, few, many or a size class.

>-|TRBJ2-1|TRBV9
CASSVRLAGYNEQFF
>-|TRBJ2-7|TRBV19
CASSIDGGPAEQYF
>-|TRBJ1-1|TRBV5-4
CASSFSSGQGNTEAFF
>-|TRBJ2-7|TRBV6-6
CASSRDSYEQYF
>-|TRBJ2-7|TRBV6-5
CASRRLAGALEQYF
>-|TRBJ1-1|TRBV6-6
CASTAGFLGTEAFF
>-|TRBJ1-3|TRBV11-2
CASSPRGGTGNTIYF
>-|TRBJ2-1|TRBV13
CASSLMGVGGRPYNEQFF
>-|TRBJ1-1|TRBV10-3
CAISEGQGVSFF
>-|TRBJ1-6|TRBV30
CAWSRLNSYNSPLHF
>few|TRBJ1-5|TRBV6-5
CASSYSSGLGQPQHF
>few|TRBJ1-6|TRBV10-1
CASSDLERSGDSPLHF
>-|TRBJ1-2|TRBV18
CASSPESAGRRDGYTF
>-|TRBJ2-3|TRBV4-1
CASRSGRLAGTSTDTQYF
>once|TRBJ2-7|TRBV5-4
CASSLAGTITYEQYF